This T cell receptor (beta chain) originates from a study of T cell repertoires in cytomegalovirus infection. Study-level findings and limits: The ex vivo response showed dominance by HLA-C-restricted CMV-specific TCR beta clonotypes.

In TCRdb, the reads were re-called with MiXCR into one record per CDR3 protein. The profile shows hundreds of thousands of distinct CDR3 sequences, over 25% of them singletons. Of note for this clonotype: Its antigen remains unknown.

V was pared by 4 bases and J by 0 bases, with 6 bases of the junction left unmatched. There are 16 residues in the CDR3. Germline V gene lookup returns CDR1 SQVTM and CDR2 ANQGSEA. Sequencing was performed on cultured CD8+ T cells from PBMCs, taken from culture after CMV antigen stimulation. The rearrangement uses TRBV29-1 and TRBJ1-4, with TRBD1 identical over 9 bases. The sequence was collected from a human donor in good health (CMV status not recorded). Some clones in this sample may be carry-over from other donors' samples. This CDR3 reads CSVGLWTGATNEKLFF. CDR3 DNA: TGCAGCGTTGGTCTTTGGACAGGGGCAACTAATGAAAAACTGTTTTTT.